The clone carrying this T cell receptor (beta chain) showed up many times. The entry originates in a study of early stage breast cancer tumors. Libraries were prepared by immunoSEQ multiplex PCR; TCRdb keeps only in-frame clonotypes and omits some of them. The repertoire holds fewer than 30,000 clones, with about 59% as singletons. Sample: breast tumor tissue. The receptor was isolated from a person aged 50-59 years with breast cancer.

CDR3 coding DNA: TGTGCCAGCCTAGCGGGAGACTACGAGCAGTACTTC. Amino acid sequence: CASLAGDYEQYF. The chain has TRBV28 and TRBJ2-7; 10 nucleotides line up with TRBD2. Germline CDR1 is MDHEN and CDR2 is SYDVKM. This CDR3 is built from 12 residues. V trimming: 8 bases; J trimming: 3 bases; junction bases outside the gene matches: 1.